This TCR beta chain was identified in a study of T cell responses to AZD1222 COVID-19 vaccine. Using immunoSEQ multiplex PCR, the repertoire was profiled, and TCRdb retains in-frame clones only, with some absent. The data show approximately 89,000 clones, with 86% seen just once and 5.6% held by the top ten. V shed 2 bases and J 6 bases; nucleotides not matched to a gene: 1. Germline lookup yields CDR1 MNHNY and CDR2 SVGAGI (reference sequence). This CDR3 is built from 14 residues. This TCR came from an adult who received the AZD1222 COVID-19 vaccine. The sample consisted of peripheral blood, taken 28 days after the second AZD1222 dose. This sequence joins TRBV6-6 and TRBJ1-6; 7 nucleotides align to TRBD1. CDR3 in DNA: TGTGCCAGCAGTTACCGGGACAGTAATTCACCCCTCCACTTT. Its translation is CASSYRDSNSPLHF.